Below, 21 T cell receptor beta chains from the same sample are listed, as sequenced in a study of T cell repertoires in cytomegalovirus infection. TCRdb ran MiXCR on the reads and lists one entry per CDR3 protein. The sample records around 270,000 distinct CDR3 sequences, less than 9.5% being singletons. Sequenced material: PBMCs. These receptors were obtained from a human donor in good health (CMV status not recorded). Some clones in this sample may be carry-over from other donors' samples.

The sample holds many counts of this clonotype. The rearrangement uses TRBV6-2 or TRBV6-3 and TRBJ1-1; weak D call: TRBD1 (5 bases). The CDR3 covers 15 residues. Looked up from germline, CDR1 is MNHEY and CDR2 is SVGEGT. Trimming removed 2 bases at V and 7 bases at J, with 17 bases between. The CDR3 protein is CASSYNLGRAGEAFF. The CDR3 DNA reads TGTGCCAGCAGTTACAACTTGGGCAGGGCTGGTGAAGCTTTCTTT.

This clonotype showed up many times. The chain carries TRBV20-1 and TRBJ2-7; 10 bases match TRBD2. Germline CDR1 DFQATT, CDR2 SNEGSKA (reference sequence). The V and J ends lost 0 bases and 6 bases, in that order; junction bases with no gene match: 8. This CDR3 region has 15 residues. In nucleotides, the CDR3 is TGCAGTGCTAGAGATATCAGCGGGGGGGCACGCGAGCAGTACTTC. Amino acid sequence: CSARDISGGAREQYF.

This clonotype showed up many times. The CDR3 reads CASSLARPGGPGNEQFF. CDR3 in DNA: TGTGCCAGCAGCTTAGCCCGCCCGGGAGGGCCGGGCAATGAGCAGTTCTTC. This chain links TRBV7-8 with TRBJ2-1, with 8 bases aligning to TRBD2. The CDR3 extends over 17 amino acids. Germline V gene sequence: CDR1 SGHVS, CDR2 FQNEAQ. J was trimmed by 6 bases and V by 0 bases; bases with no gene match: 10.

This clonotype turned up a few times. The CDR3 nucleotides are TGTGCCAGCAGTTACGGGGGAGCCACGTTAACCTACGAGCAGTACTTC. Translating it yields CASSYGGATLTYEQYF. V gene TRBV6-2 or TRBV6-3 combines with J gene TRBJ2-7; D tentatively fits TRBD1 or TRBD2 (5 bases each). The CDR3 runs 16 residues. The germline gives CDR1 MNHEY, CDR2 SVGEGT. Trimming took off 2 bases at V and 2 bases at J, with 16 bases between the two ends.

This clonotype was counted ten times or more. V and J are TRBV7-2 and TRBJ2-3; no firm D call. Germline V gene sequence: CDR1 SGHTA, CDR2 FQGNSA. V gave up 1 base and J gave up 2 bases, with 10 bases separating them. CDR3 size: 15 residues. The CDR3 region is CASSLGVSHTDTQYF. As DNA, the CDR3 is TGTGCCAGCAGCTTAGGTGTCAGCCACACAGATACGCAGTATTTT.

The V gene is TRBV20-1, the J gene TRBJ1-5; unclear D gene. This CDR3 region has 12 residues. The germline gives CDR1 DFQATT, CDR2 SNEGSKA (reference sequence). Deletions cut 7 bases from V and 1 base from J, with 8 bases between. The CDR3 loop is CSVERSNQPQHF. Written as DNA, the CDR3 is TGCAGTGTGGAGAGGAGCAATCAGCCCCAGCATTTT.

This clonotype came up many times. V is TRBV7-2 and J is TRBJ2-5, with D possibly being TRBD1 (6 bases). CDR1 is SGHTA and CDR2 is FQGNSA in the germline V gene. CDR3 length: 14 residues. Between the trimmed V and J ends, which lost 3 bases and 7 bases, there was a span of 15 bases. The CDR3 is CASSFPQLGGTQYF. In nucleotides, the CDR3 is TGTGCCAGCAGCTTTCCTCAACTAGGGGGGACCCAGTACTTC.

This clonotype was seen only a few times. The chain combines TRBV5-6 with TRBJ1-2; D ambiguous. Trimming pared 0 bases from V and 2 bases from J, leaving 11 bases between. CDR1 is SGHDT, CDR2 YYEEEE, per germline. CDR3 size: 15 residues. The DNA of the CDR3 is TGTGCCAGCAGCTTGGTCGGGGTGGACAACTATGGCTACACCTTC. Protein: CASSLVGVDNYGYTF. Filled out from reference TRBV5-6 and TRBJ1-2, the complete variable domain reads DAGVTQSPTHLIKTRGQQVTLRCSPKSGHDTVSWYQQALGQGPQFIFQYYEEEERQRGNFPDRFSGHQFPNYSSELNVNALLLGDSALYLCASSLVGVDNYGYTFGSGTRLTVV.

This clonotype was picked up many times. J is TRBJ2-7 and V is TRBV7-9; 8 bases fit TRBD2. Losses at the gene ends were 1 base for V and 4 bases for J; bases not matched to a gene: 6. CDR1 and CDR2 (germline): SEHNR, FQNEAQ (reference sequence). The CDR3 totals 15 residues. CDR3: CASSLETSEFYEQYF. The CDR3 nucleotides read TGTGCCAGCAGCTTAGAGACTAGCGAGTTTTACGAGCAGTACTTC.

There are many counts of this clonotype. V and J are TRBV19 and TRBJ2-3; 7 nucleotides align to TRBD2. With 1 base clipped from V and 3 bases from J, the junction kept 4 bases outside the gene matches. This CDR3 comprises 15 residues. The germline V gene has CDR1 LNHDA and CDR2 SQIVND (reference sequence). The CDR3 loop is CASSIGAGATDTQYF. The CDR3 coding sequence is TGTGCCAGTAGTATAGGGGCGGGAGCGACAGATACGCAGTATTTT.

This clonotype was counted ten times or more. The chain recombines TRBV7-8 with TRBJ1-1, with D hard to call. The CDR3 sequence is 14 residues long. In germline, CDR1 is SGHVS, CDR2 FQNEAQ. V was clipped by 8 bases and J by 1 base, with 14 bases between them. The CDR3 protein is CASSPGRANTEAFF. The CDR3 DNA sequence: TGTGCCAGCTCCCCTGGCCGGGCGAACACTGAAGCTTTCTTT.

This clonotype has ten or more counts. V and J are TRBV5-1 and TRBJ2-7; TRBD2 matches at 9 bases. Germline CDR1 is SGHRS and CDR2 is YFSETQ. V was clipped by 0 bases and J by 5 bases; unmatched bases: 6. CDR3 size: 15 residues. For the CDR3, the DNA is TGCGCCAGCAGCTTGGCCGTTCAGCGGGGGGACGAGCAGTACTTC. Its protein is CASSLAVQRGDEQYF.

This clonotype was picked up a small number of times. This chain uses TRBV6-5 with TRBJ1-4, with a possible D match to TRBD1 (5 bases). V was shortened by 2 bases and J by 8 bases, with 15 bases between the two germline ends. The germline V gene encodes CDR1 MNHEY and CDR2 SVGAGI. The CDR3 extends over 15 amino acids. The CDR3 region is CASSYAKDTVEKLFF. The DNA of the CDR3 is TGTGCCAGCAGTTACGCGAAGGACACTGTGGAAAAACTGTTTTTT.

This clonotype was seen many times. The V and J genes are TRBV28 and TRBJ1-1; TRBD1 is a possible D gene (5 bases). The germline gives CDR1 MDHEN, CDR2 SYDVKM. The CDR3 loop spans 14 amino acids. V lost 5 bases and J 2 bases, leaving 12 bases between the germline ends. The CDR3 DNA follows: TGTGCCAGCAGTAGGCAGGGAGCAAACACTGAAGCTTTCTTT. It yields the protein CASSRQGANTEAFF.

This clonotype occurred a few times. V and J are TRBV19 and TRBJ1-1, with D possibly TRBD1 on 6 matching bases. Trimming left V 7 bases short and J 9 bases short, with 12 bases between. Germline V gives CDR1 LNHDA, CDR2 SQIVND (reference sequence). CDR3 size: 11 residues. This chain's CDR3 is CASTDRLKAFF. The CDR3, as DNA: TGTGCCAGTACCGACAGGCTAAAAGCTTTCTTT. Full variable domain (missing parts from reference TRBV19 and TRBJ1-1): DGGITQSPKYLFRKEGQNVTLSCEQNLNHDAMYWYRQDPGQGLRLIYYSQIVNDFQKGDIAEGYSVSREKKESFPLTVTSAQKNPTAFYLCASTDRLKAFFGQGTRLTVV.

This clonotype was seen many times. V usage is TRBV11-2 and J usage is TRBJ1-6; D gene ambiguous. The germline V gene encodes CDR1 SGHAT and CDR2 FQNNGV. V lost 5 bases and J 1 base, leaving 9 bases between the germline ends. This CDR3 contains 15 residues. The CDR3 loop is CASSLPGSYNSPLHF. CDR3 DNA sequence: TGTGCCAGCAGCCTACCGGGGTCCTATAATTCACCCCTCCACTTT. Combining the CDR3 with reference TRBV11-2 and TRBJ1-6 gives the whole variable domain EAGVAQSPRYKIIEKRQSVAFWCNPISGHATLYWYQQILGQGPKLLIQFQNNGVVDDSQLPKDRFSAERLKGVDSTLKIQPAKLEDSAVYLCASSLPGSYNSPLHFGNGTRLTVT.

This clonotype was seen at least ten times. The chain has TRBV7-2 and TRBJ1-6, with no clear D. V was clipped by 7 bases and J by 0 bases, with 4 bases between them. This CDR3 contains 13 residues. Germline-derived CDR1 and CDR2 are SGHTA and FQGNSA. CDR3: CASTVSYNSPLHF. CDR3 DNA sequence: TGTGCCAGCACCGTCTCCTATAATTCACCCCTCCACTTT.

This clonotype was recorded at least ten times. This chain connects TRBV7-6 to TRBJ1-5, with 7 bases lining up with TRBD1. V lost 0 bases, J lost 6 bases, and 2 bases stayed unmatched. Per germline, CDR1 SGHVS and CDR2 FNYEAQ. The CDR3 is made up of 14 amino acids. The CDR3 sequence: CASSLASGGQPQHF. In nucleotides, the CDR3 is TGTGCCAGCAGCTTAGCCTCAGGGGGTCAGCCCCAGCATTTT.

This clonotype has a handful of counts. The V call is TRBV7-2, the J call TRBJ1-1; D gene ambiguous. Per germline, CDR1 SGHTA and CDR2 FQGNSA. This CDR3 is 14 amino acids long. Trimming left V 2 bases short and J 2 bases short, with 9 bases between. The CDR3 sequence: CASSLTQLNTEAFF. DNA for the CDR3: TGTGCCAGCAGCTTAACCCAATTAAACACTGAAGCTTTCTTT.

This clonotype has only a few counts. The rearrangement joins TRBV5-4 to TRBJ2-7; the D gene could be TRBD1 or TRBD2 (5 bases each). CDR1 and CDR2 (germline): SGHNT, YYREEE (reference sequence). V shed 6 bases and J shed 2 bases, with 15 bases lying between them. The CDR3 is 14 residues long. The CDR3 sequence is CASMSGTPPYEQYF. For the CDR3, the DNA is TGTGCCAGCATGTCCGGGACCCCCCCCTACGAGCAGTACTTC. Combining the CDR3 with reference TRBV5-4 and TRBJ2-7 gives the whole variable domain ETGVTQSPTHLIKTRGQQVTLRCSSQSGHNTVSWYQQALGQGPQFIFQYYREEENGRGNFPPRFSGLQFPNYSSELNVNALELDDSALYLCASMSGTPPYEQYFGPGTRLTVT.

This clonotype was observed many times. This chain links TRBV7-2 with TRBJ2-5; D is unclear. The length of the CDR3 is 13 residues. Germline loops: CDR1 SGHTA, CDR2 FQGNSA. V dropped 5 bases and J dropped 5 bases, with 12 bases sitting between them. CDR3 DNA sequence: TGTGCCAGCAGCATAGATGGGGTTGAGACCCAGTACTTC. Protein: CASSIDGVETQYF.